Shown below are 10 T cell receptor beta chains from a single sample sequenced in a study of blood T cell repertoires in COVID-19. Sequencing was performed with immunoSEQ multiplex PCR; in TCRdb, only in-frame clones are kept and a portion is missing. This sample has about 100,000 clones, with 85% to 90% found just once. The sequencing input was peripheral blood. These receptors all stem from a human donor in a cohort sampled during active COVID-19.

This clone was counted between two and nine times. The chain couples TRBV7-9 to TRBJ2-7; TRBD1 is a possible D gene (5 bases). The V end was cut by 11 bases, the J end by 3 bases, with 14 bases between. The germline V gene encodes CDR1 SEHNR and CDR2 FQNEAQ (reference sequence). The CDR3 length is 12 residues. The CDR3 here is CACSDKYYEQYF. In DNA form, the CDR3 reads TGTGCCTGCTCGGACAAATACTACGAGCAGTACTTC.

The chain uses TRBV27 and TRBJ2-5; TRBD2 might be the D (5 bases). Germline V lookup: CDR1 MNHEY, CDR2 SMNVEV (reference sequence). The V gene lost 3 bases and the J gene lost 4 bases, with 21 bases spanning the gap. The length of the CDR3 is 17 residues. CDR3 nucleotide sequence: TGTGCCAGCAGTTTTGCCCCCTCTCAGACTAACCGAGAGACCCAGTACTTC. This sequence encodes CASSFAPSQTNRETQYF.

This chain joins TRBV4-1 and TRBJ1-3, with a tentative D call TRBD1 (6 bases). Germline V CDR1 and CDR2: MGHRA, YSYEKL. The CDR3 covers 18 residues. With 0 bases removed from V and 4 bases from J, the gap between germline ends came to 19 bases. CDR3 loop: CASSQEGVVWGPGNTIYF. In DNA, the CDR3 is TGCGCCAGCAGCCAAGAAGGGGTAGTTTGGGGGCCCGGAAACACCATATATTTT.

The chain links TRBV19 to TRBJ2-5, with TRBD2 matching over 10 bases. Germline V gene lookup returns CDR1 LNHDA and CDR2 SQIVND (reference sequence). CDR3 length: 15 amino acids. The V gene end was trimmed by 5 bases and the J gene end by 2 bases; junction bases not matched to a gene: 5. The CDR3 loop is CASSEIAGGQETQYF. The CDR3 region has the DNA TGTGCCAGTAGTGAAATAGCGGGAGGACAAGAGACCCAGTACTTC.

V and J are TRBV30 and TRBJ1-4, with D maybe TRBD1 (6 bases). Germline loops: CDR1 GTSNPN, CDR2 SVGIG (reference sequence). V lost 7 bases, J lost 8 bases, and 17 bases lay in between. There are 13 residues in the CDR3. CDR3 in amino acids: CAYEEGQGEKLFF. The CDR3 DNA reads TGTGCCTACGAAGAGGGACAAGGAGAAAAACTGTTTTTT.

The J gene is TRBJ2-3, the V gene TRBV28; 10 nucleotides match TRBD2. CDR1 is MDHEN and CDR2 is SYDVKM in the germline V gene. The CDR3 has 15 residues. The J segment lost 5 bases and the V segment lost 10 bases, leaving 12 bases of the junction unmatched. In nucleotides, the CDR3 is TGTGCCACCTCGAAGCGGGAGGGCTCGGTAGATACGCAGTATTTT. Its translation: CATSKREGSVDTQYF.

This clone was detected once. The chain carries TRBV9 and TRBJ1-6; 7 bases are a match to TRBD1. Germline V lookup: CDR1 SGDLS, CDR2 YYNGEE. The CDR3 totals 14 residues. The V and J ends lost 4 bases and 8 bases, in that order; junction bases with no gene match: 6. DNA for the CDR3: TGTGCCAGCAGCCCCAGACAGGGTGATTCACCCCTCCACTTT. Protein product: CASSPRQGDSPLHF. Variable domain in full (rest from reference TRBV9 and TRBJ1-6): DSGVTQTPKHLITATGQRVTLRCSPRSGDLSVYWYQQSLDQGLQFLIQYYNGEERAKGNILERFSAQQFPDLHSELNLSSLELGDSALYFCASSPRQGDSPLHFGNGTRLTVT.

This clone appeared a few times. The chain uses TRBV3-1 (or the pseudogene TRBV3-2) and TRBJ1-5; possible D gene TRBD1, 5 bases. There are 15 residues in the CDR3. V was pared by 2 bases and J by 11 bases, with 19 bases between. The germline gives CDR1 LGHDT, CDR2 YNNKEL (reference sequence). CDR3 loop: CASSQKGRGLGAQHF. DNA for the CDR3: TGTGCCAGCAGCCAAAAGGGCCGCGGTCTAGGGGCCCAGCATTTT.

The chain joins TRBV6-2 or TRBV6-3 to TRBJ2-1; D perhaps matches TRBD1 (6 bases). The CDR3 is 13 residues long. V was pared by 0 bases and J by 7 bases, with 7 bases between. Germline V lookup: CDR1 MNHEY, CDR2 SVGEGT. CDR3 nucleotide sequence: TGTGCCAGCAGTTACTCGACAGGAAATGAGCAGTTCTTC. Protein: CASSYSTGNEQFF.

The chain carries TRBV20-1 and TRBJ1-2; a weak D match, TRBD1 (5 bases). The CDR3 sequence is 11 residues long. V dropped 5 bases and J dropped 7 bases, with 11 bases sitting between them. Germline V gene sequence: CDR1 DFQATT, CDR2 SNEGSKA (reference sequence). CDR3 protein: CSASRGGGYTF. The CDR3 nucleotides are TGCAGTGCTTCAAGGGGCGGTGGCTACACCTTC.